The 31 T cell receptor beta chains given below trace back to one sample, sequenced in a study of blood T cell repertoires in COVID-19. TCRdb keeps only in-frame clones here, not all; method: immunoSEQ multiplex PCR. There are around 86,000 clones in the sample; 84% occur only once, and approximately 12% lies in the top ten. Sequencing was carried out using peripheral blood. These receptors came from a human donor in a cohort sampled during active COVID-19.

The rearrangement links TRBV19 to TRBJ2-3, with TRBD2 matching over 7 bases. The V segment lost 4 bases and the J segment 2 bases; nucleotides outside the gene matches: 12. The germline CDR1 and CDR2 sequences are LNHDA and SQIVND (reference sequence). The CDR3 is 17 residues long. DNA for the CDR3: TGTGCCAGTAGTAAAAGACTAGCCTCCGACCTCACAGATACGCAGTATTTT. Translating gives CASSKRLASDLTDTQYF.

The rearrangement joins TRBV29-1 to TRBJ1-3, with no clear D. The germline V and J ends were trimmed by 7 bases and 3 bases, with 16 bases remaining between them. Germline assignment: CDR1 SQVTM and CDR2 ANQGSEA. The CDR3 is 14 amino acids. CDR3 loop: CSAVSGVGGNTIYF. The CDR3 DNA follows: TGCAGCGCCGTGTCGGGAGTCGGTGGAAACACCATATATTTT.

V gene TRBV10-1 combines with J gene TRBJ1-1; D ambiguous. Trimming cost V 2 bases and J 1 base, with 8 bases left between them. Germline V gene sequence: CDR1 WNHNN, CDR2 SYGVQD (reference sequence). This CDR3 comprises 14 residues. In DNA, the CDR3 is TGCGCCAGCAGTGAGATGAGAGGGAACACTGAAGCTTTCTTT. Protein sequence: CASSEMRGNTEAFF.

The chain is built from TRBV3-1 (or the pseudogene TRBV3-2) and TRBJ1-1; weak D call: TRBD1 (6 bases). Germline values: CDR1 LGHDT, CDR2 YNNKEL (reference sequence). This CDR3 spans 13 amino acids. The ends were cut back, 8 bases at V and 5 bases at J, with 15 bases in the middle. As DNA, the CDR3 is TGTGCCAGCGCGACCAGGGGCGCGACTGAAGCTTTCTTT. Protein product: CASATRGATEAFF.

The J gene is TRBJ1-6, the V gene TRBV19; D not resolved. From germline, CDR1 is LNHDA and CDR2 SQIVND (reference sequence). This CDR3 is 14 amino acids long. Trimming removed 1 base at V and 5 bases at J, with 6 bases between. This chain's CDR3 is CASSIGGNNSPLHF. CDR3 DNA sequence: TGTGCCAGTAGTATAGGCGGTAATAATTCACCCCTCCACTTT.

This chain uses TRBV29-1 with TRBJ2-7, with 7 bases aligning to TRBD1. Germline values: CDR1 SQVTM, CDR2 ANQGSEA. This CDR3 is 13 amino acids long. V was pared by 6 bases and J by 1 base, with 6 bases of the junction left unmatched. The CDR3 reads CSVAQGKSYEQYF. As DNA, the CDR3 is TGCAGCGTCGCACAGGGGAAGTCCTACGAGCAGTACTTC.

The J gene is TRBJ1-5, the V gene TRBV4-2, with 8 bases matching TRBD1. Per germline, CDR1 LGHNA and CDR2 YNFKEQ. The CDR3 consists of 16 residues. Germline trimming cut 0 bases from V and 1 base from J; bases unmatched to any gene: 2. CDR3 bases: TGTGCCAGCAGCCAAGACAGGGGGCGAAGCAATCAGCCCCAGCATTTT. Its translation is CASSQDRGRSNQPQHF.

The chain joins TRBV5-1 to TRBJ2-2, with a weak D call TRBD1 (6 bases). This CDR3 is built from 16 residues. Germline-derived CDR1 and CDR2 are SGHRS and YFSETQ. V lost 0 bases and J lost 4, with 13 bases in between. The CDR3 DNA reads TGCGCCAGCAGCTTGGAGACAGGTCGAACCACCGGGGAGCTGTTTTTT. Translated, it gives CASSLETGRTTGELFF. The full variable domain, rest sourced from reference TRBV5-1 and TRBJ2-2, is KAGVTQTPRYLIKTRGQQVTLSCSPISGHRSVSWYQQTPGQGLQFLFEYFSETQRNKGNFPGRFSGRQFSNSRSEMNVSTLELGDSALYLCASSLETGRTTGELFFGEGSRLTVL.

The chain is built from TRBV19 and TRBJ1-5, with D possibly matching TRBD1 (6 bases). The CDR3 extends over 15 amino acids. Germline CDR1 and CDR2: LNHDA and SQIVND (reference sequence). V lost 7 bases and J 2 bases, leaving 15 bases between the germline ends. The CDR3 DNA reads TGTGCCAGTACCTCGGGGGGCGGAGGCAATCAGCCCCAGCATTTT. Its translation is CASTSGGGGNQPQHF. Filled out from reference TRBV19 and TRBJ1-5, the complete variable domain reads DGGITQSPKYLFRKEGQNVTLSCEQNLNHDAMYWYRQDPGQGLRLIYYSQIVNDFQKGDIAEGYSVSREKKESFPLTVTSAQKNPTAFYLCASTSGGGGNQPQHFGDGTRLSIL.

The chain is built from TRBV28 and TRBJ1-1; 10 bases agree with TRBD1. The CDR3 loop spans 14 amino acids. CDR1 and CDR2 (germline): MDHEN, SYDVKM. Trimming at V came to 4 bases and at J to 11 bases, leaving 10 bases not matched to a gene. In nucleotides, the CDR3 is TGTGCCAGCAGTTGGGTTGTAGGGACAGGGGAGGCTTTCTTT. Translation gives CASSWVVGTGEAFF.

The chain uses TRBV7-9 and TRBJ1-1; maybe TRBD1 (6 bases). Germline-derived CDR1 and CDR2 are SEHNR and FQNEAQ (reference sequence). The length of the CDR3 is 17 residues. The V gene lost 3 bases and the J gene lost 4 bases, with 21 bases spanning the gap. The CDR3 spells CASSLSRGGRQGTEAFF. The CDR3 nucleotides read TGTGCCAGCAGCTTGAGTAGGGGGGGCAGGCAAGGCACTGAAGCTTTCTTT.

The V and J genes are TRBV2 and TRBJ2-3, with 13 bases fitting TRBD2. The J segment lost 4 bases and the V segment lost 6 bases, leaving 4 bases of the junction unmatched. The germline gives CDR1 SNHLY, CDR2 FYNNEI. This CDR3 has 15 residues. CDR3 in DNA: TGTGCCAGCAGCCGGACTAGCGGGAGCCCAGATACGCAGTATTTT. As protein: CASSRTSGSPDTQYF. The complete variable domain, with remaining parts taken from reference TRBV2 and TRBJ2-3, reads EPEVTQTPSHQVTQMGQEVILRCVPISNHLYFYWYRQILGQKVEFLVSFYNNEISEKSEIFDDQFSVERPDGSNFTLKIRSTKLEDSAMYFCASSRTSGSPDTQYFGPGTRLTVL.

V is TRBV18 and J is TRBJ2-1; D possibly corresponds to TRBD2 (5 bases). Germline V gene lookup returns CDR1 KGHSH and CDR2 LQKENI. V was shortened by 4 bases and J by 4 bases, with 20 bases between the two germline ends. The CDR3 is 17 residues long. CDR3 protein: CASSRPYGSGNYNEQFF. The CDR3 DNA reads as TGTGCCAGCTCACGCCCTTATGGGTCGGGGAATTACAATGAGCAGTTCTTC.

The J gene is TRBJ1-1, the V gene TRBV12-3 or TRBV12-4; no clear D gene. V was trimmed by 1 base and J by 3 bases, leaving 6 bases between them. This CDR3 region has 13 residues. The CDR3 DNA follows: TGTGCCAGCAGTTTAGAGTCAGACACTGAAGCTTTCTTT. Translating it yields CASSLESDTEAFF.

This clone was counted between two and nine times. The J gene is TRBJ2-7, the V gene TRBV5-1; 8 nucleotides match TRBD2. The CDR3 consists of 15 residues. The J segment lost 2 bases and the V segment lost 5 bases, leaving 9 bases of the junction unmatched. Germline values: CDR1 SGHRS, CDR2 YFSETQ. The CDR3 sequence is CASRPLSGGPYEQYF. Written as DNA, the CDR3 is TGCGCCAGCAGGCCTCTGAGCGGGGGCCCCTACGAGCAGTACTTC.

The CDR3 sequence: CASSQSGQDLVAFF. The CDR3 nucleotides are TGCGCCAGCAGCCAATCCGGACAGGACTTAGTAGCTTTCTTT. The chain employs TRBV4-1 and TRBJ1-1, with 7 bases identical to TRBD1. Looked up from germline, CDR1 is MGHRA and CDR2 is YSYEKL. The CDR3 loop spans 14 amino acids. The trim removed 2 bases at V and 10 bases at J, leaving 10 bases unmatched.

The chain employs TRBV5-1 and TRBJ2-3; D remains unclear. The germline gives CDR1 SGHRS, CDR2 YFSETQ. This CDR3 contains 14 residues. V lost 2 bases and J 5 bases, leaving 12 bases between the germline ends. The CDR3 sequence is CASSFSVARDTQYF. As DNA, the CDR3 is TGCGCCAGCAGCTTCTCGGTAGCAAGAGATACGCAGTATTTT.

The rearrangement links TRBV9 to TRBJ1-6, with no clear D. Germline loops: CDR1 SGDLS, CDR2 YYNGEE. CDR3 length: 14 residues. With 1 base removed from V and 5 bases from J, the gap between germline ends came to 7 bases. CDR3 sequence: CASSVSGNNSPLHF. CDR3 DNA: TGTGCCAGCAGCGTATCCGGGAATAATTCACCCCTCCACTTT.

The rearrangement uses TRBV6-5 and TRBJ2-5; D unclear. V shed 0 bases and J shed 2 bases, with 7 bases lying between them. CDR3 length: 14 residues. CDR1 is MNHEY and CDR2 is SVGAGI in the germline V gene. This chain's CDR3 is CASSYSLSQETQYF. The CDR3 bases are TGTGCCAGCAGTTACTCGCTCAGTCAAGAGACCCAGTACTTC.

This chain connects TRBV2 to TRBJ2-1; 7 bases are a match to TRBD2. After removal of 9 bases from V and 0 bases from J, the junction contained 5 bases not matched to a gene. This CDR3 contains 14 residues. Looked up from germline, CDR1 is SNHLY and CDR2 is FYNNEI. CDR3 coding DNA: TGTGCCAGTTGTGCGGGGGTCTCCTACAATGAGCAGTTCTTC. This translates into CASCAGVSYNEQFF. Full variable domain (rest looked up from reference TRBV2 and TRBJ2-1): EPEVTQTPSHQVTQMGQEVILRCVPISNHLYFYWYRQILGQKVEFLVSFYNNEISEKSEIFDDQFSVERPDGSNFTLKIRSTKLEDSAMYFCASCAGVSYNEQFFGPGTRLTVL.

The J gene is TRBJ2-3, the V gene TRBV9; 7 nucleotides align to TRBD2. The CDR3 length is 18 residues. V lost 0 bases to trimming and J lost 0 bases; unmatched junction nucleotides: 10. Germline V gene lookup returns CDR1 SGDLS and CDR2 YYNGEE. The CDR3 nucleotides read TGTGCCAGCAGCGTAGATGGACTAGGAGAGACTAGCACAGATACGCAGTATTTT. The encoded protein is CASSVDGLGETSTDTQYF.

Points on this clone: Additional DNA sequences in this sample encode the identical CDR3. The V and J genes are TRBV28 and TRBJ2-1; perhaps TRBD2 as D (6 bases). Looked up from germline, CDR1 is MDHEN and CDR2 is SYDVKM. Trimming pared 6 bases from V and 3 bases from J, leaving 6 bases between. The CDR3 consists of 12 residues. CDR3 nucleotides: TGTGCCAGCAGGGGACTCTACAATGAGCAGTTCTTC. Translated: CASRGLYNEQFF.

The CDR3 bases are TGTGCCAGCAGTCGACAGAGCTCCTACGAGCAGTACTTC. This translates into CASSRQSSYEQYF. This chain links TRBV12-3 or TRBV12-4 with TRBJ2-7; D is possibly TRBD1 (5 bases). V dropped 5 bases and J dropped 0 bases, with 8 bases sitting between them. CDR3 size: 13 residues.

This clone was seen only once. The chain joins TRBV5-1 to TRBJ1-4; tentative D call: TRBD1 (5 bases). Trimming took 0 bases from V and 8 from J, leaving 8 bases between them. Germline CDR1 is SGHRS and CDR2 is YFSETQ. This CDR3 has 13 amino acids. CDR3 DNA: TGCGCCAGCAGCTTGGGGACACCGGAAAAACTGTTTTTT. Its protein is CASSLGTPEKLFF.

In its sample, this clone was seen a few times. The CDR3, as DNA: TGCGCCAGCAGCCACGCGGGATCCTATAATTCACCCCTCCACTTT. It codes for CASSHAGSYNSPLHF. The J gene is TRBJ1-6, the V gene TRBV4-1; the D is unclear. This CDR3 has 15 amino acids. V lost 3 bases and J lost 1, with 7 bases in between. Germline V lookup: CDR1 MGHRA, CDR2 YSYEKL.

The V and J genes are TRBV5-1 and TRBJ1-5, with TRBD1 identical over 7 bases. The CDR3 spans 16 residues. Trimming at V came to 0 bases and at J to 0 bases, leaving 3 bases not matched to a gene. Germline assignment: CDR1 SGHRS and CDR2 YFSETQ. Here the CDR3 reads CASSLEGQNSNQPQHF. In DNA form, the CDR3 reads TGCGCCAGCAGCTTGGAGGGACAGAATAGCAATCAGCCCCAGCATTTT. Variable domain in full (rest from reference TRBV5-1 and TRBJ1-5): KAGVTQTPRYLIKTRGQQVTLSCSPISGHRSVSWYQQTPGQGLQFLFEYFSETQRNKGNFPGRFSGRQFSNSRSEMNVSTLELGDSALYLCASSLEGQNSNQPQHFGDGTRLSIL.

The rearrangement links TRBV30 to TRBJ1-6; the D gene is possibly TRBD1 (5 bases). The V and J ends lost 0 bases and 7 bases respectively, with 13 bases between them. CDR1 GTSNPN and CDR2 SVGIG come from the germline V gene (reference sequence). This CDR3 comprises 15 residues. The CDR3 loop is CAWSVSGRDNSPLHF. CDR3 in DNA: TGTGCCTGGAGTGTATCGGGGAGGGACAATTCACCCCTCCACTTT.

The chain links TRBV11-2 to TRBJ1-5; D not certain. Germline V gives CDR1 SGHAT, CDR2 FQNNGV. Trimming stripped 5 bases from V and 2 bases from J, with 7 bases between. The length of the CDR3 is 13 residues. The CDR3 is CASSPSRNQPQHF. The CDR3 DNA sequence: TGTGCCAGCAGCCCGAGTCGCAATCAGCCCCAGCATTTT.

This chain connects TRBV4-1 to TRBJ2-7; D unresolved. The CDR3 covers 16 residues. Trimming pared 3 bases from V and 0 bases from J, leaving 15 bases between. From germline, CDR1 is MGHRA and CDR2 YSYEKL. Written as DNA, the CDR3 is TGCGCCAGCAGCCAGACCCCGGTCCGGGTCTCCTACGAGCAGTACTTC. It translates to CASSQTPVRVSYEQYF.

V gene TRBV9 combines with J gene TRBJ1-6; 8 bases are a match to TRBD1. The CDR3 has 15 residues. The germline CDR1 and CDR2 sequences are SGDLS and YYNGEE. After removal of 3 bases from V and 8 bases from J, the junction contained 7 bases not matched to a gene. The CDR3 here is CASSDSTGAYSPLHF. DNA for the CDR3: TGTGCCAGCAGCGACTCGACAGGGGCGTATTCACCCCTCCACTTT.

The chain is built from TRBV6-5 and TRBJ1-2, with no clear D. Trimming took 4 bases from V and 0 from J, leaving 9 bases between them. Per germline, CDR1 MNHEY and CDR2 SVGAGI. The CDR3 covers 14 residues. CDR3 coding DNA: TGTGCCAGCAGTTCCGCCGGAGCTAACTATGGCTACACCTTC. The encoded protein is CASSSAGANYGYTF.